The 23 T cell receptor beta chains listed next were all sequenced from one sample in a study of PD-1 blockade in classical Hodgkin lymphoma. Sequenced by immunoSEQ multiplex PCR; TCRdb stores in-frame clones only, minus some. This repertoire shows about 19,000 clones, 65% to 85% found once; its top ten account for about 6.3%. No patient escaped relapse after autologous stem cell transplantation, and brentuximab vedotin exposure varied. The material sequenced was peripheral blood mononuclear cells (PBMCs), taken at baseline. The receptor set was obtained from a human donor with classical Hodgkin lymphoma.

A note on this clone: Since a much larger clone is just one base distant, this may be a read error. Other nucleotide sequences from this sample produce the same CDR3. The chain is built from TRBV28 and TRBJ2-1; TRBD1 aligns across 10 bases. There are 18 residues in the CDR3. CDR1 MDHEN and CDR2 SYDVKM come from the germline V gene. The CDR3 loop is CASSLLPPGQGYYNEQFF. CDR3 DNA sequence: TGTGCCAGCAGTTTACTACCACCGGGACAGGGGTACTACAATGAACAGTTCTTC.

V gene TRBV6-5 combines with J gene TRBJ1-2, with TRBD1 as a possible D gene (5 bases). Germline CDR1 is MNHEY and CDR2 is SVGAGI. Trimming took 4 bases from V and 3 from J, leaving 12 bases between them. The CDR3 is made up of 14 amino acids. DNA of the CDR3: TGTGCCAGCAGTTTTGCAGGGCCCGACTATGGCTACACCTTC. Protein: CASSFAGPDYGYTF.

This chain uses TRBV20-1 with TRBJ2-1, with no clear D. Germline values: CDR1 DFQATT, CDR2 SNEGSKA (reference sequence). V shed 5 bases and J shed 5 bases, with 4 bases lying between them. The CDR3 extends over 10 amino acids. In DNA form, the CDR3 reads TGCAGTGCTCTTGACAATGAGCAGTTCTTC. It specifies CSALDNEQFF.

The gene calls are TRBV6-9 and TRBJ2-5; the D gene could be TRBD1 or TRBD2 (5 bases each). The CDR3 extends over 13 amino acids. Germline V lookup: CDR1 MNHGY, CDR2 SVAAGI. The ends were cut back, 8 bases at V and 5 bases at J, with 15 bases in the middle. CDR3 in DNA: TGTGCCAGCGGATTCGAGGGGACGGAGACCCAGTACTTC. Translated, it gives CASGFEGTETQYF.

The chain recombines TRBV6-1 with TRBJ2-5, with 15 bases aligning to TRBD2. The CDR3 spans 17 residues. Germline lookup yields CDR1 MNHNS and CDR2 SASEGT. V lost 3 bases to trimming and J lost 2 bases; unmatched junction nucleotides: 4. The CDR3 loop is CASSDWTSGGAQETQYF. CDR3 DNA sequence: TGTGCCAGCAGTGACTGGACTAGCGGGGGGGCTCAAGAGACCCAGTACTTC.

The table lists this clone with a few counts. CDR3 in amino acids: CATQGSETQYF. Here the CDR3 DNA reads TGTGCCACCCAGGGTTCGGAGACCCAGTACTTC. The rearrangement links TRBV28 to TRBJ2-5; tentative D call: TRBD1 (5 bases). The CDR3 runs 11 residues. CDR1 is MDHEN and CDR2 is SYDVKM in the germline V gene. The V and J ends lost 10 bases and 5 bases respectively, with 11 bases between them.

V is TRBV29-1 and J is TRBJ2-1, with 7 bases lining up with TRBD2. The CDR3 totals 15 residues. V lost 3 bases, J lost 0 bases, and 5 bases stayed unmatched. The germline gives CDR1 SQVTM, CDR2 ANQGSEA. The DNA of the CDR3 is TGCAGCGTTGAGTGGCGGGAGAGCTCCTACAATGAGCAGTTCTTC. The encoded protein is CSVEWRESSYNEQFF.

The V and J genes are TRBV7-3 and TRBJ2-5, with D hard to call. Trimming took off 3 bases at V and 2 bases at J, with 4 bases between the two ends. Germline V gene data show CDR1 as SGHTA and CDR2 as FQGTGA. The length of the CDR3 is 12 residues. CDR3 sequence reads: CASSFRQETQYF. For the CDR3, the DNA is TGTGCCAGCAGCTTCAGGCAAGAGACCCAGTACTTC.

V is TRBV2 and J is TRBJ1-1; D not resolved. This CDR3 contains 14 residues. CDR1 is SNHLY and CDR2 is FYNNEI in the germline V gene. Trimming removed 4 bases at V and 8 bases at J, with 17 bases between. The CDR3 nucleotides read TGTGCCAGCAGTGCGTGGCAGTCTCGGGGAGAAGCTTTCTTT. It yields the protein CASSAWQSRGEAFF.

This chain joins TRBV4-1 and TRBJ2-1; a possible D gene is TRBD2 (5 bases). The ends were cut back, 1 base at V and 1 base at J, with 11 bases in the middle. Per the germline V gene, CDR1 is MGHRA and CDR2 is YSYEKL. The CDR3 consists of 16 residues. The CDR3 sequence is CASSQGSRASYNEQFF. DNA of the CDR3: TGCGCCAGCAGCCAAGGTTCGAGGGCATCCTACAATGAGCAGTTCTTC.

The chain recombines TRBV11-2 with TRBJ2-1; 8 positions agree with TRBD1. Germline CDR1 SGHAT, CDR2 FQNNGV. J was trimmed by 2 bases and V by 6 bases; bases with no gene match: 6. The CDR3 extends over 15 amino acids. The CDR3 DNA is TGTGCCAGCAGTTACGGACAGGGACCCTACAATGAGCAGTTCTTC. As protein: CASSYGQGPYNEQFF.

V gene TRBV7-2 combines with J gene TRBJ2-5, with 8 positions matching TRBD1. The V gene end was trimmed by 4 bases and the J gene end by 1 base; junction bases not matched to a gene: 2. This CDR3 is built from 14 residues. Germline lookup yields CDR1 SGHTA and CDR2 FQGNSA. The CDR3, as DNA: TGTGCCAGCAGCTATGACAGGGGCCAAGAGACCCAGTACTTC. Protein product: CASSYDRGQETQYF. Full variable domain (rest looked up from reference TRBV7-2 and TRBJ2-5): GAGVSQSPSNKVTEKGKDVELRCDPISGHTALYWYRQSLGQGLEFLIYFQGNSAPDKSGLPSDRFSAERTGGSVSTLTIQRTQQEDSAVYLCASSYDRGQETQYFGPGTRLLVL.

The chain recombines TRBV5-4 with TRBJ2-7; 7 bases align to TRBD1. Germline CDR1 SGHNT, CDR2 YYREEE (reference sequence). CDR3 length: 16 residues. Trimming removed 0 bases from V and 2 bases from J; junction bases left unmatched: 8. CDR3 coding DNA: TGTGCCAGCAGCTTGGCCAGAACAGGGGAGACCTACGAGCAGTACTTC. As protein: CASSLARTGETYEQYF. The variable domain in full, with the rest retrieved from reference TRBV5-4 and TRBJ2-7, is ETGVTQSPTHLIKTRGQQVTLRCSSQSGHNTVSWYQQALGQGPQFIFQYYREEENGRGNFPPRFSGLQFPNYSSELNVNALELDDSALYLCASSLARTGETYEQYFGPGTRLTVT.

The V and J genes are TRBV15 and TRBJ1-6; no firm D call. This CDR3 is 16 amino acids long. The V gene's germline CDR1 is LNHNV and CDR2 YYDKDF (reference sequence). Trimming took 0 bases from V and 1 from J, leaving 7 bases between them. The CDR3 DNA follows: TGTGCCACCAGCAGAGATTATGGTTCCTATAATTCACCCCTCCACTTT. Residues: CATSRDYGSYNSPLHF.

This rearrangement joins TRBV11-2 to TRBJ1-1; possible D gene TRBD1, 6 bases. The length of the CDR3 is 15 residues. V was clipped by 1 base and J by 3 bases, with 12 bases between them. Germline CDR1 and CDR2: SGHAT and FQNNGV. The CDR3 DNA reads TGTGCCAGCAGCTTAGTGGGGGCGCGTTACACTGAAGCTTTCTTT. Translating gives CASSLVGARYTEAFF.

This chain links TRBV4-1 with TRBJ2-3, with 9 bases that match TRBD2. V lost 0 bases and J lost 2; bases outside the gene matches: 3. From germline, CDR1 is MGHRA and CDR2 YSYEKL. This CDR3 is 16 amino acids long. The CDR3 nucleotides are TGCGCCAGCAGCCAAGAGGCGGGGGGGTACACAGATACGCAGTATTTT. Its protein is CASSQEAGGYTDTQYF.

The gene calls are TRBV4-3 and TRBJ2-3; 7 bases are a match to TRBD1. The V gene's germline CDR1 is LGHNA and CDR2 YSLEER. V trimming: 2 bases; J trimming: 1 base; junction bases outside the gene matches: 15. The length of the CDR3 is 19 residues. CDR3 protein: CASSQWQLVKGAGTDTQYF. The CDR3 nucleotides are TGCGCCAGCAGCCAATGGCAACTAGTTAAGGGGGCAGGCACAGATACGCAGTATTTT.

This clone is labeled as medium-sized. The same CDR3 can be traced to other DNA sequences in this sample. V gene TRBV4-3 combines with J gene TRBJ2-1; D unclear. Germline V gene lookup returns CDR1 LGHNA and CDR2 YSLEER. The CDR3 totals 16 residues. With 0 bases removed from V and 0 bases from J, the gap between germline ends came to 9 bases. CDR3 loop: CASSQEGSSSYNEQFF. DNA for the CDR3: TGCGCCAGCAGCCAAGAAGGCTCGAGCTCCTACAATGAGCAGTTCTTC.

The V gene is TRBV5-5, the J gene TRBJ1-5, with a weak D call TRBD1 (5 bases). V lost 3 bases to trimming and J lost 1 base, with 11 bases between them. The length of the CDR3 is 15 residues. From germline, CDR1 is SGHKS and CDR2 YYEKEE (reference sequence). CDR3 sequence reads: CASSWQGRSNQPQHF. The CDR3 bases are TGTGCCAGCAGCTGGCAGGGTAGGAGCAATCAGCCCCAGCATTTT.

This clone appeared a single time. V gene TRBV7-2 combines with J gene TRBJ2-2; no clear D. The CDR3 contains 16 residues. Per germline, CDR1 SGHTA and CDR2 FQGNSA. V lost 0 bases to trimming and J lost 4 bases, with 12 bases between them. This CDR3 is CASSLAPGLGTGELFF. Here the CDR3 DNA reads TGTGCCAGCAGCTTAGCGCCGGGTCTCGGCACCGGGGAGCTGTTTTTT.

This chain connects TRBV19 to TRBJ2-7; unclear D gene. From germline, CDR1 is LNHDA and CDR2 SQIVND (reference sequence). Between the trimmed V and J ends, which lost 3 bases and 5 bases, there was a span of 14 bases. The length of the CDR3 is 14 residues. Here the CDR3 reads CASSIGGDKDEQYF. CDR3 in DNA: TGTGCCAGTAGTATTGGTGGGGATAAGGACGAGCAGTACTTC. The variable domain in full, completed from reference TRBV19 and TRBJ2-7, reads DGGITQSPKYLFRKEGQNVTLSCEQNLNHDAMYWYRQDPGQGLRLIYYSQIVNDFQKGDIAEGYSVSREKKESFPLTVTSAQKNPTAFYLCASSIGGDKDEQYFGPGTRLTVT.

Notes on this clone: The sample has other DNA sequences that encode this CDR3 too. The rearrangement links TRBV28 to TRBJ2-7, with TRBD2 matching 7 bases. This CDR3 spans 15 amino acids. The germline CDR1 and CDR2 sequences are MDHEN and SYDVKM. Trimming at V came to 6 bases and at J to 2 bases, leaving 10 bases not matched to a gene. The CDR3 region is CASRGRGADTYEQYF. CDR3 sequence (DNA): TGTGCCAGCAGAGGGAGGGGCGCTGATACCTACGAGCAGTACTTC.

The CDR3: CASSGETLRNTEAFF. The DNA for the CDR3 is TGTGCCAGCAGTGGGGAGACACTAAGGAACACTGAAGCTTTCTTT. The chain joins TRBV6-1 to TRBJ1-1; D is unclear. The CDR3 contains 15 residues. V was trimmed by 4 bases and J by 1 base, leaving 13 bases between them. Germline values: CDR1 MNHNS, CDR2 SASEGT.